A single sample is the source of the 27 T cell receptor beta chains below, sequenced in a study of OX40 agonist ivuxolimab in advanced cancers. Data came from immunoSEQ multiplex PCR; TCRdb stores just in-frame clones and leaves some out. Of tens of thousands of clones in the sample, around 90% were seen once. The source material was CD4+ or CD8+ T cells sorted from blood, sampled in a trial of the OX40 agonist ivuxolimab. These receptors all stem from an adult with an advanced solid tumor such as melanoma, head and neck, liver or kidney cancer.

V usage is TRBV6-1 and J usage is TRBJ2-3; 7 positions match TRBD2. CDR1 and CDR2 (germline): MNHNS, SASEGT. V lost 6 bases to trimming and J lost 1 base; unmatched junction nucleotides: 4. The CDR3 sequence is 14 residues long. CDR3 sequence (DNA): TGTGCCAGCAGCCTACGGGGGGGCACAGATACGCAGTATTTT. It translates to CASSLRGGTDTQYF.

The V call is TRBV5-1, the J call TRBJ1-5; the D gene is possibly TRBD1 (5 bases). Germline V lookup: CDR1 SGHRS, CDR2 YFSETQ. This CDR3 is built from 13 residues. The V end lost 0 bases, the J end lost 4 bases, and 5 bases lay between the germline ends. As DNA, the CDR3 is TGCGCCAGCAGCTTGGGACAGAATCAGCCCCAGCATTTT. This translates into CASSLGQNQPQHF.

The J gene is TRBJ1-3, the V gene TRBV7-9; D gene uncertain. V was clipped by 2 bases and J by 0 bases, with 11 bases between them. The CDR3 sequence is 16 residues long. The germline V gene encodes CDR1 SEHNR and CDR2 FQNEAQ (reference sequence). CDR3 in DNA: TGTGCCAGCAGCTTAACTGCAGGCATCTCTGGAAACACCATATATTTT. Its protein product is CASSLTAGISGNTIYF.

This clone was seen only once. The chain is built from TRBV13 and TRBJ1-6; 9 bases match TRBD1. Trimming took 3 bases from V and 0 from J; bases not matched to a gene: 12. The length of the CDR3 is 20 residues. Germline values: CDR1 PRHDT, CDR2 FYEKMQ (reference sequence). CDR3 coding DNA: TGTGCCAGCAGCTTTTCACCAACCGGGACAGGGTACTCCTATAATTCACCCCTCCACTTT. It specifies CASSFSPTGTGYSYNSPLHF.

The chain recombines TRBV7-9 with TRBJ1-2; no reliable D call. V lost 5 bases and J 4 bases, leaving 14 bases between the germline ends. The V gene's germline CDR1 is SEHNR and CDR2 FQNEAQ (reference sequence). CDR3 size: 14 residues. The CDR3 DNA is TGTGCCAGCAGCCCCACACACACGAGCTATGGCTACACCTTC. Its protein product is CASSPTHTSYGYTF.

The gene calls are TRBV7-2 and TRBJ2-6; D perhaps matches TRBD1 (6 bases). The V gene's germline CDR1 is SGHTA and CDR2 FQGNSA. The CDR3 extends over 14 amino acids. The V end lost 7 bases, the J end lost 7 bases, and 14 bases lay between the germline ends. The CDR3 sequence is CASMRNRVANVLTF. The DNA for the CDR3 is TGTGCCAGCATGAGAAACAGGGTTGCCAACGTCCTGACTTTC.

The V call is TRBV7-8, the J call TRBJ2-3; TRBD2 agrees at 9 bases. The CDR3 is made up of 16 amino acids. V gave up 4 bases and J gave up 8 bases; unmatched junction bases: 13. Germline V CDR1 and CDR2: SGHVS, FQNEAQ. CDR3 nucleotides: TGTGCCAGCAGCTCCGGGACTAGCACCTTGTCGGGTACGCAGTATTTT. Its translation: CASSSGTSTLSGTQYF.

The chain couples TRBV6-5 to TRBJ1-2; tentatively, D is TRBD1 (5 bases). The CDR3 runs 13 residues. Germline V gene data show CDR1 as MNHEY and CDR2 as SVGAGI. Trimming cost V 4 bases and J 5 bases, with 11 bases left between them. CDR3 DNA: TGTGCCAGCAGTTTACAATCAGGGTATGGCTACACCTTC. Protein sequence: CASSLQSGYGYTF.

The V and J genes are TRBV11-3 and TRBJ2-6; D remains unclear. V gave up 5 bases and J gave up 5 bases, with 22 bases separating them. The CDR3 has 18 amino acids. The germline CDR1 and CDR2 sequences are SGHNT and YENEEA. CDR3 residues: CASSSCLSRQSRANVLTF. The CDR3 DNA reads TGTGCCAGCAGCAGTTGTTTATCTCGACAAAGTCGGGCCAACGTCCTGACTTTC.

The rearrangement joins TRBV5-1 to TRBJ1-4, with 9 nucleotides matching TRBD1. J was trimmed by 8 bases and V by 5 bases; bases with no gene match: 10. The CDR3 extends over 15 amino acids. Germline V gene lookup returns CDR1 SGHRS and CDR2 YFSETQ. The DNA for the CDR3 is TGCGCCAGCAGGAATACAGGGGGCCTAGGAGAAAAACTGTTTTTT. Its translation is CASRNTGGLGEKLFF.

The rearrangement links TRBV5-4 to TRBJ1-2; 9 nucleotides agree with TRBD1. CDR3 length: 15 amino acids. J was trimmed by 8 bases and V by 4 bases; bases with no gene match: 12. The germline V gene has CDR1 SGHNT and CDR2 YYREEE (reference sequence). The CDR3 DNA is TGTGCCAGCAGCACCGGACAGGGGTTGGTCGGGGGCTACACCTTC. Its translation: CASSTGQGLVGGYTF.

DNA for the CDR3: TGTGCCAGCAGGCGAGAGCAGGGAGGCAACTATGGCTACACCTTC. Amino acid sequence: CASRREQGGNYGYTF. The genes are TRBV6-4 and TRBJ1-2; possibly TRBD1 for D (5 bases). CDR1 is MRHNA and CDR2 is SNTAGT in the germline V gene. V was clipped by 6 bases and J by 2 bases, with 16 bases between them. This CDR3 has 15 amino acids.

The rearrangement joins TRBV5-1 to TRBJ1-1, with 7 bases matching TRBD1. The trim removed 6 bases at V and 0 bases at J, leaving 8 bases unmatched. The CDR3 has 15 residues. The germline V gene has CDR1 SGHRS and CDR2 YFSETQ. The CDR3 loop reads CASNSGQAMNTEAFF. CDR3 nucleotides: TGCGCCAGCAACTCCGGACAGGCGATGAACACTGAAGCTTTCTTT. Combining the CDR3 with reference TRBV5-1 and TRBJ1-1 gives the whole variable domain KAGVTQTPRYLIKTRGQQVTLSCSPISGHRSVSWYQQTPGQGLQFLFEYFSETQRNKGNFPGRFSGRQFSNSRSEMNVSTLELGDSALYLCASNSGQAMNTEAFFGQGTRLTVV.

The rearrangement joins TRBV7-7 to TRBJ2-5; TRBD1 is a possible D gene (5 bases). With 5 bases removed from V and 1 base from J, the gap between germline ends came to 20 bases. Germline V gene sequence: CDR1 SSHAT, CDR2 FNYEAQ (reference sequence). The CDR3 runs 17 residues. CDR3: CASSHAKGIGSQETQYF. In nucleotides, the CDR3 is TGTGCCAGCAGCCACGCGAAGGGGATAGGCTCCCAAGAGACCCAGTACTTC.

The CDR3 DNA follows: TGTGCCAGCAGCTTAGAACCTCTGACAGGCTACGAGCAGTACTTC. Its translation: CASSLEPLTGYEQYF. This chain connects TRBV11-2 to TRBJ2-7, with a possible D match to TRBD1 (6 bases). This CDR3 is built from 15 residues. Trimming took off 0 bases at V and 3 bases at J, with 12 bases between the two ends. The germline V gene has CDR1 SGHAT and CDR2 FQNNGV.

The gene calls are TRBV11-2 and TRBJ1-2; TRBD1 is a possible D gene (5 bases). V lost 7 bases to trimming and J lost 4 bases, with 22 bases between them. CDR1 is SGHAT, CDR2 FQNNGV, per germline. The CDR3 length is 16 residues. The CDR3: CASTHPGGGSLYGYTF. The CDR3 DNA is TGTGCCAGCACCCACCCGGGGGGAGGTTCTCTCTATGGCTACACCTTC.

The rearrangement joins TRBV30 to TRBJ1-3, with 7 bases lining up with TRBD1. With 3 bases clipped from V and 4 bases from J, the junction kept 9 bases outside the gene matches. The germline gives CDR1 GTSNPN, CDR2 SVGIG (reference sequence). This CDR3 comprises 15 residues. The CDR3 reads CAWRPPGQRGNTIYF. The CDR3 coding sequence is TGTGCCTGGAGGCCCCCGGGACAGAGGGGAAACACCATATATTTT.

This clone was found a few times. The rearrangement uses TRBV7-9 and TRBJ1-1; TRBD1 might be the D (5 bases). CDR3 size: 14 residues. Trimming took off 5 bases at V and 4 bases at J, with 14 bases between the two ends. Germline CDR1 and CDR2: SEHNR and FQNEAQ (reference sequence). The CDR3, as DNA: TGTGCCAGCAGCCGAAGCTTGGGGGGCACTGAAGCTTTCTTT. It specifies CASSRSLGGTEAFF. The full variable domain, completed using reference TRBV7-9 and TRBJ1-1, is DTGVSQNPRHKITKRGQNVTFRCDPISEHNRLYWYRQTLGQGPEFLTYFQNEAQLEKSRLLSDRFSAERPKGSFSTLEIQRTEQGDSAMYLCASSRSLGGTEAFFGQGTRLTVV.

To note about this clone: In the same sample, other DNA sequences code for this CDR3. CDR3 sequence: CASSEDWNSPLHF. For the CDR3, the DNA is TGTGCCAGCAGTGAAGACTGGAATTCACCCCTCCACTTT. This sequence joins TRBV2 and TRBJ1-6; no definite D call. CDR1 and CDR2 from the germline V gene are SNHLY and FYNNEI. V lost 1 base and J lost 7, with 5 bases in between. This CDR3 contains 13 residues.

CDR3 residues: CASPGTYEQYF. The CDR3 DNA reads as TGTGCCAGTCCCGGGACGTATGAGCAGTACTTC. The genes are TRBV6-7 and TRBJ2-7; the D gene could be TRBD1 or TRBD2 (5 bases each). TRBV6-7 is assigned to the ORF class and has an uncertain function. CDR3 length: 11 amino acids. V lost 9 bases and J 7 bases, leaving 13 bases between the germline ends.

Here the CDR3 DNA reads TGTGCCAGCAGCGTACCCCAAGAGACCCAGTACTTC. Translating it yields CASSVPQETQYF. The rearrangement joins TRBV5-5 to TRBJ2-5; D uncertain. CDR3 length equals 12 residues. The germline CDR1 and CDR2 sequences are SGHKS and YYEKEE (reference sequence). V was trimmed by 4 bases and J by 1 base, leaving 5 bases between them. The whole variable domain, filled in from reference TRBV5-5 and TRBJ2-5, reads DAGVTQSPTHLIKTRGQQVTLRCSPISGHKSVSWYQQVLGQGPQFIFQYYEKEERGRGNFPDRFSARQFPNYSSELNVNALLLGDSALYLCASSVPQETQYFGPGTRLLVL.

The rearrangement joins TRBV7-2 to TRBJ2-2; TRBD1 matches 7 bases. The CDR3 has 15 residues. V lost 5 bases and J lost 4; bases outside the gene matches: 7. Germline V gene sequence: CDR1 SGHTA, CDR2 FQGNSA. The CDR3 is CASSPLGQRTGELFF. The CDR3 DNA sequence: TGTGCCAGCAGCCCTCTGGGACAGCGCACCGGGGAGCTGTTTTTT. Combining the CDR3 with reference TRBV7-2 and TRBJ2-2 gives the whole variable domain GAGVSQSPSNKVTEKGKDVELRCDPISGHTALYWYRQSLGQGLEFLIYFQGNSAPDKSGLPSDRFSAERTGGSVSTLTIQRTQQEDSAVYLCASSPLGQRTGELFFGEGSRLTVL.

The chain recombines TRBV6-1 with TRBJ2-1; TRBD2 matches at 9 bases. V was pared by 3 bases and J by 1 base, with 7 bases of the junction left unmatched. CDR3 length: 17 residues. Germline V lookup: CDR1 MNHNS, CDR2 SASEGT. CDR3 in amino acids: CASSELSGGFSYNEQFF. The CDR3 bases are TGTGCCAGCAGTGAGTTGAGCGGGGGGTTTTCCTACAATGAGCAGTTCTTC.

The rearrangement joins TRBV30 to TRBJ1-4; 7 bases agree with TRBD1. Germline-derived CDR1 and CDR2 are GTSNPN and SVGIG (reference sequence). With 0 bases clipped from V and 8 bases from J, the junction kept 12 bases outside the gene matches. CDR3 length: 16 residues. CDR3: CAWSVPTTGMREKLFF. The CDR3, as DNA: TGTGCCTGGAGTGTACCCACGACAGGGATGAGGGAAAAACTGTTTTTT. Complete variable domain (other parts from reference TRBV30 and TRBJ1-4): SQTIHQWPATLVQPVGSPLSLECTVEGTSNPNLYWYRQAAGRGLQLLFYSVGIGQISSEVPQNLSASRPQDRQFILSSKKLLLSDSGFYLCAWSVPTTGMREKLFFGSGTQLSVL.

V gene TRBV7-9 combines with J gene TRBJ2-1; D gene unclear. From germline, CDR1 is SEHNR and CDR2 FQNEAQ (reference sequence). This CDR3 spans 13 amino acids. Deletions cut 1 base from V and 7 bases from J, with 8 bases between. The CDR3 region is CASSLGASNEQFF. CDR3 nucleotide sequence: TGTGCCAGCAGCTTAGGGGCCTCAAATGAGCAGTTCTTC.

This chain joins TRBV5-1 and TRBJ1-1, with 7 bases aligning to TRBD1. There are 16 residues in the CDR3. With V trimmed by 4 bases and J by 4 bases, 13 bases remained unmatched. Germline loops: CDR1 SGHRS, CDR2 YFSETQ. The CDR3 DNA sequence: TGCGCCAGCAGCCCGGGCCAGACAGGGTGGGGCACTGAAGCTTTCTTT. Translation: CASSPGQTGWGTEAFF.

The CDR3 region is CASSIVGGPGELFF. In DNA, the CDR3 is TGTGCCAGTAGTATAGTAGGTGGGCCCGGGGAGCTGTTTTTT. The chain joins TRBV19 to TRBJ2-2; D not certain. The germline gives CDR1 LNHDA, CDR2 SQIVND (reference sequence). V lost 1 base and J lost 6, with 9 bases in between. There are 14 residues in the CDR3.